The clone carrying this TCR beta chain has just a few counts. Its specificity is not known. TCRdb re-called the PCR reads with MiXCR. The table includes fewer than 40,000 clones, approximately 44% detected once. Until they underwent thyroid surgery, no patient had received any treatment. CDR1 ENHRY and CDR2 SYGVKD come from the germline V gene. The CDR3 runs 12 residues. The ends lost 10 bases at V and 5 bases at J; junction bases unmatched: 6. The data originate from a study of metastatic and nonmetastatic thyroid tumors. General study points: Significantly higher TCR beta diversity was reportedly seen in malignant thyroid tumors than benign nodules, in blood and tumor.

The chain joins TRBV10-3 to TRBJ1-2; 8 bases agree with TRBD1. This TCR was recovered from a male donor with papillary thyroid cancer or a benign thyroid nodule (not recorded which). Some clones in this sample may be carry-over from other donors' samples. Material for sequencing was tumor tissue. The CDR3 nucleotides are TGTGCCAACAGGGGGGGGCTTTATGGCTACACCTTC. This gives the protein CANRGGLYGYTF.